The 31 T cell receptor beta chains in this list originate from one sample, sequenced in a study of tumor-infiltrating T cells and Merkel cell polyomavirus. Overall study context: The T cells studied were CD8+ and recognized the Merkel cell polyomavirus KLL epitope.

Immunohistochemistry showed robust Merkel cell polyomavirus Large T antigen staining in every patient's tumor. Produced via immunoSEQ multiplex PCR; TCRdb's table is partial and in-frame only. The sample lists a few thousand clones; approximately 98% were seen once. The sequencing input was lymph node tissue. These receptors came from a man between 65 and 79 years old with Merkel cell carcinoma.

The genes are TRBV4-2 and TRBJ1-2, with 9 bases identical to TRBD1. The CDR3 is 15 amino acids. The trim removed 4 bases at V and 5 bases at J, leaving 8 bases unmatched. Germline-derived CDR1 and CDR2 are LGHNA and YNFKEQ. The CDR3 DNA reads as TGTGCCAGCAGCCCAGACAGGGGGGTAGATTATGGCTACACCTTC. Its translation: CASSPDRGVDYGYTF.

The rearrangement uses TRBV18 and TRBJ1-1, with 7 bases aligning to TRBD1. J lost 1 base, V lost 3 bases, and 8 bases had no gene match. CDR3 length: 16 amino acids. Germline loops: CDR1 KGHSH, CDR2 LQKENI. Here the CDR3 reads CASSPFTGAANTEAFF. CDR3 bases: TGTGCCAGCTCACCTTTCACAGGGGCGGCGAACACTGAAGCTTTCTTT.

This chain links TRBV9 with TRBJ2-7; a possible D gene is TRBD2 (5 bases). The J call is doubtful: the DNA matches TRBJ2-3 better. CDR3 length equals 14 residues. From germline, CDR1 is SGDLS and CDR2 YYNGEE. CDR3 nucleotide sequence: TGTGCCAGCAGCGCCTCCGGGGTCTCCTACGAGCAGTATTTT. Translating it yields CASSASGVSYEQYF.

The chain combines TRBV19 with TRBJ1-4; 10 nucleotides match TRBD1. Germline-derived CDR1 and CDR2 are LNHDA and SQIVND (reference sequence). The CDR3 sequence is 15 residues long. Unmatched junction bases numbered 7, after V lost 4 bases and J lost 8 bases. CDR3 sequence: CASSTRQGAREKLFF. Written as DNA, the CDR3 is TGTGCCAGTAGTACACGACAGGGGGCGCGGGAAAAACTGTTTTTT.

The chain uses TRBV4-3 and TRBJ2-2, with D unclear. V lost 0 bases and J lost 5, with 7 bases in between. The CDR3 loop spans 14 amino acids. Germline CDR1 is LGHNA and CDR2 is YSLEER. CDR3 sequence: CASSQDVRTGELFF. The CDR3 nucleotides read TGCGCCAGCAGCCAAGATGTACGGACCGGGGAGCTGTTTTTT.

The chain combines TRBV10-3 with TRBJ1-2; D remains ambiguous. The CDR3 has 14 residues. Trimming took 0 bases from V and 0 from J, leaving 5 bases between them. Germline values: CDR1 ENHRY, CDR2 SYGVKD. CDR3 sequence reads: CAISESSANYGYTF. The DNA for the CDR3 is TGTGCCATCAGTGAGTCGTCGGCTAACTATGGCTACACCTTC.

This clone was picked up one time. CDR3 loop: CASSLQGRTGELFF. For the CDR3, the DNA is TGTGCCAGCAGCCTCCAGGGGCGCACCGGGGAGCTGTTTTTT. The chain recombines TRBV6-1 with TRBJ2-2; D is possibly TRBD1 (6 bases). Per germline, CDR1 MNHNS and CDR2 SASEGT. This CDR3 has 14 residues. Deletions cut 6 bases from V and 4 bases from J, with 12 bases between.

The chain's CDR3 is CASSYSAWAGYTF. CDR3 DNA sequence: TGTGCCAGCAGTTACTCCGCGTGGGCTGGCTACACCTTC. V gene TRBV6-6 combines with J gene TRBJ1-2; D unclear. Trimming pared 0 bases from V and 7 bases from J, leaving 9 bases between. The CDR3 is made up of 13 amino acids. The germline V gene encodes CDR1 MNHNY and CDR2 SVGAGI (reference sequence).

As for this clone: Other DNA sequences within the sample encode an identical CDR3. This rearrangement joins TRBV7-2 to TRBJ2-3; TRBD2 aligns across 14 bases. The germline V gene encodes CDR1 SGHTA and CDR2 FQGNSA. The CDR3 loop spans 16 amino acids. The V gene end was trimmed by 5 bases and the J gene end by 6 bases; junction bases not matched to a gene: 7. The CDR3 sequence: CASSLGLAGVADTQYF. The DNA for the CDR3 is TGTGCCAGCAGCCTGGGACTAGCGGGAGTAGCGGATACGCAGTATTTT.

The chain joins TRBV9 to TRBJ1-1; D gene uncertain. CDR3 length: 13 residues. CDR1 and CDR2 from the germline V gene are SGDLS and YYNGEE. Trimming took 0 bases from V and 5 from J, leaving 8 bases between them. This chain's CDR3 is CASSVERGTEAFF. The CDR3, as DNA: TGTGCCAGCAGCGTAGAACGGGGTACTGAAGCTTTCTTT.

The chain combines TRBV30 with TRBJ2-1; TRBD1 might be the D (6 bases). This CDR3 region has 16 residues. Germline V gene sequence: CDR1 GTSNPN, CDR2 SVGIG (reference sequence). Trimming took 0 bases from V and 6 from J, leaving 18 bases between them. CDR3 nucleotide sequence: TGTGCCTGGAGTGTAGGGGGTGGGCCCCCCGGCAATGAGCAGTTCTTC. This sequence encodes CAWSVGGGPPGNEQFF.

This chain links TRBV5-1 with TRBJ2-3; D may be TRBD2 (6 bases). The germline gives CDR1 SGHRS, CDR2 YFSETQ. The V end lost 3 bases, the J end lost 5 bases, and 13 bases lay between the germline ends. CDR3 size: 14 residues. As DNA, the CDR3 is TGCGCCAGCAGCTCGAGGAGGGCCGAAGATACGCAGTATTTT. Encoded protein: CASSSRRAEDTQYF.

Written as DNA, the CDR3 is TGTGCCAGCAGAGGGACTAGCGGAACCCGGGAGCTGTTTTTT. Protein product: CASRGTSGTRELFF. The V and J genes are TRBV9 and TRBJ2-2; TRBD2 aligns across 11 bases. Looked up from germline, CDR1 is SGDLS and CDR2 is YYNGEE. Trimming cost V 5 bases and J 9 bases; bases outside gene matches: 6. The CDR3 extends over 14 amino acids.

This rearrangement joins TRBV11-3 to TRBJ2-3; TRBD2 is a possible D gene (6 bases). The CDR3 has 16 residues. Deletions cut 5 bases from V and 2 bases from J, with 17 bases between. In germline, CDR1 is SGHNT, CDR2 YENEEA. This chain's CDR3 is CASSPLPGLPTDTQYF. The CDR3 DNA follows: TGTGCCAGCAGCCCACTGCCGGGACTTCCCACAGATACGCAGTATTTT.

The chain has TRBV9 and TRBJ1-3, with 7 bases aligning to TRBD1. CDR1 is SGDLS, CDR2 YYNGEE, per germline. The V segment lost 3 bases and the J segment 9 bases; nucleotides outside the gene matches: 6. This CDR3 is 13 amino acids long. The CDR3 DNA follows: TGTGCCAGCAGCGGGGGACAGCAGTCCACCATATATTTT. This codes for CASSGGQQSTIYF. Full variable domain (remainder filled in from reference TRBV9 and TRBJ1-3): DSGVTQTPKHLITATGQRVTLRCSPRSGDLSVYWYQQSLDQGLQFLIQYYNGEERAKGNILERFSAQQFPDLHSELNLSSLELGDSALYFCASSGGQQSTIYFGEGSWLTVV.

The chain couples TRBV5-6 to TRBJ2-7; D is perhaps TRBD1 (5 bases). This CDR3 comprises 14 residues. Germline V lookup: CDR1 SGHDT, CDR2 YYEEEE. The V end lost 0 bases, the J end lost 6 bases, and 13 bases lay between the germline ends. CDR3 protein: CASSLDAGSGEQYF. CDR3 bases: TGTGCCAGCAGCTTGGATGCAGGGTCGGGCGAGCAGTACTTC.

The chain uses TRBV11-1 and TRBJ2-1; TRBD1 matches at 7 bases. CDR3 size: 15 residues. With 5 bases clipped from V and 5 bases from J, the junction kept 9 bases outside the gene matches. Per the germline V gene, CDR1 is SGHAT and CDR2 is FQDESV (reference sequence). The CDR3 DNA reads TGTGCCAGCAGCCGCGACAGGGATAGCAACAATGAGCAGTTCTTC. Its protein is CASSRDRDSNNEQFF.

The gene calls are TRBV29-1 and TRBJ1-2; TRBD1 matches at 12 bases. The V gene end was trimmed by 6 bases and the J gene end by 6 bases; junction bases not matched to a gene: 2. The CDR3 contains 12 residues. Germline V gives CDR1 SQVTM, CDR2 ANQGSEA. CDR3 nucleotide sequence: TGCAGCGTGGGACAGGGGGCGGATGGCTACACCTTC. Encoded protein: CSVGQGADGYTF.

The rearrangement uses TRBV19 and TRBJ2-1, with TRBD1 matching over 8 bases. There are 12 residues in the CDR3. Germline CDR1 is LNHDA and CDR2 is SQIVND (reference sequence). With 6 bases clipped from V and 9 bases from J, the junction kept 4 bases outside the gene matches. The DNA for the CDR3 is TGTGCCAGTAGGAATGACAGGGGTGAGCAGTTCTTC. This gives the protein CASRNDRGEQFF.

The chain joins TRBV19 to TRBJ1-3, with D perhaps matching TRBD1 (6 bases). Per the germline V gene, CDR1 is LNHDA and CDR2 is SQIVND (reference sequence). V lost 4 bases, J lost 0 bases, and 13 bases lay in between. There are 16 residues in the CDR3. The CDR3 bases are TGTGCCAGTAGTAGGGGGGGCGATCTCTCTGGAAACACCATATATTTT. This encodes CASSRGGDLSGNTIYF.

This rearrangement joins TRBV4-1 to TRBJ2-3; 11 bases align to TRBD2. This CDR3 comprises 21 residues. Germline-derived CDR1 and CDR2 are MGHRA and YSYEKL. After removal of 2 bases from V and 2 bases from J, the junction contained 18 bases not matched to a gene. The CDR3 nucleotides are TGCGCCAGCAGCCAAAAAGTCACTAGCGGGAGTGGTCGTGGAATCACAGATACGCAGTATTTT. As protein: CASSQKVTSGSGRGITDTQYF.

The rearrangement joins TRBV18 to TRBJ1-1; 7 bases are shared with TRBD1. Germline CDR1 is KGHSH and CDR2 is LQKENI. The CDR3 is 15 residues long. V lost 3 bases and J lost 1; bases outside the gene matches: 5. The CDR3 coding sequence is TGTGCCAGCTCACCCTCGACAGGGACGAACACTGAAGCTTTCTTT. Translation: CASSPSTGTNTEAFF. Full variable domain (missing parts from reference TRBV18 and TRBJ1-1): NAGVMQNPRHLVRRRGQEARLRCSPMKGHSHVYWYRQLPEEGLKFMVYLQKENIIDESGMPKERFSAEFPKEGPSILRIQQVVRGDSAAYFCASSPSTGTNTEAFFGQGTRLTVV.

The chain recombines TRBV7-2 with TRBJ2-7; 7 bases are a match to TRBD2. Germline V CDR1 and CDR2: SGHTA, FQGNSA. V was pared by 5 bases and J by 2 bases, with 3 bases of the junction left unmatched. CDR3 length: 13 residues. This CDR3 is CASSMGLTYEQYV. In DNA, the CDR3 is TGTGCCAGCAGCATGGGACTAACCTACGAGCAGTACGTC.

The chain combines TRBV21-1 with TRBJ1-1. TRBV21-1 is reported as a pseudogene. The CDR3 contains 15 residues. The DNA of the CDR3 is TGTGCCAGCAGCTGGGAGGGGCGCATGAACACTGAAGCTTTCTTT. Residues: CASSWEGRMNTEAFF.

V and J are TRBV7-8 and TRBJ2-7; 8 bases are a match to TRBD2. This CDR3 is built from 14 residues. V lost 1 base and J lost 7; bases outside the gene matches: 6. Per the germline V gene, CDR1 is SGHVS and CDR2 is FQNEAQ. The CDR3, as DNA: TGTGCCAGCAGCTTAGGGACAGCGGGGGCGGAGCAGTACGTC. Protein: CASSLGTAGAEQYV.

This chain uses TRBV4-2 with TRBJ2-2, with 10 bases that match TRBD2. The CDR3 is 19 residues long. V dropped 4 bases and J dropped 0; count of bases not matched to a gene: 11. The germline gives CDR1 LGHNA, CDR2 YNFKEQ. This CDR3 is CASSLKGTSVAANTGELFF. CDR3 nucleotide sequence: TGTGCCAGCAGCCTTAAGGGGACTAGCGTCGCCGCGAACACCGGGGAGCTGTTTTTT.

The chain joins TRBV30 to TRBJ2-2; 11 bases are shared with TRBD1. J was trimmed by 4 bases and V by 3 bases; bases with no gene match: 1. CDR3 length: 14 amino acids. Germline CDR1 reads GTSNPN; CDR2 reads SVGIG (reference sequence). The CDR3 nucleotides read TGTGCCTGGAGAGGGACAGGGGGCACCGGGGAGCTGTTTTTT. Its translation: CAWRGTGGTGELFF.

This chain uses TRBV9 with TRBJ2-1; 15 nucleotides agree with TRBD2. V lost 0 bases to trimming and J lost 10 bases; unmatched junction nucleotides: 5. The CDR3 runs to 16 residues. Germline V gene lookup returns CDR1 SGDLS and CDR2 YYNGEE. CDR3 residues: CASSVGRTSGRDEQFF. As DNA, the CDR3 is TGTGCCAGCAGCGTAGGTAGGACTAGCGGGAGGGACGAGCAGTTCTTC. Supplemented by reference TRBV9 and TRBJ2-1, the full variable domain reads DSGVTQTPKHLITATGQRVTLRCSPRSGDLSVYWYQQSLDQGLQFLIQYYNGEERAKGNILERFSAQQFPDLHSELNLSSLELGDSALYFCASSVGRTSGRDEQFFGPGTRLTVL.

The chain joins TRBV30 to TRBJ1-2, with TRBD1 as a possible D gene (5 bases). In germline, CDR1 is GTSNPN, CDR2 SVGIG (reference sequence). V gave up 0 bases and J gave up 3 bases, with 17 bases separating them. The CDR3 has 16 residues. CDR3 coding DNA: TGTGCCTGGAGTGTCCCAGGGTTACGGCACTACTATGGCTACACCTTC. Protein sequence: CAWSVPGLRHYYGYTF.

The chain joins TRBV7-3 to TRBJ2-1, with 13 bases that match TRBD2. Germline CDR1 SGHTA, CDR2 FQGTGA. Trimming cost V 2 bases and J 9 bases; bases outside gene matches: 4. The CDR3 covers 15 residues. Here the CDR3 reads CASSLELAGGGEQFF. The CDR3 DNA reads as TGTGCCAGCAGCTTAGAACTAGCGGGAGGGGGTGAGCAGTTCTTC.

This chain links TRBV6-5 with TRBJ1-2; 7 bases match TRBD1. Germline trimming cut 0 bases from V and 3 bases from J; bases unmatched to any gene: 1. The germline V gene encodes CDR1 MNHEY and CDR2 SVGAGI. The CDR3 runs to 14 residues. The CDR3 reads CASSYSGQYYGYTF. CDR3 nucleotide sequence: TGTGCCAGCAGTTACTCGGGACAGTACTATGGCTACACCTTC.